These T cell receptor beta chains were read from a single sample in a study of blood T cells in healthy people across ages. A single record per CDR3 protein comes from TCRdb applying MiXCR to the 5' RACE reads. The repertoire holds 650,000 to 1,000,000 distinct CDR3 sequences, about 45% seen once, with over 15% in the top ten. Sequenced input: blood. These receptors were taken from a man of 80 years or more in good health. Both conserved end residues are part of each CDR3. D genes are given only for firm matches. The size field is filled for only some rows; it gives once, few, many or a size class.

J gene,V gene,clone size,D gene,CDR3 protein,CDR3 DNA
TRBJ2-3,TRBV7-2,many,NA,CASSLAAVSTDTQYF,TGTGCCAGCAGCTTAGCAGCAGTCAGCACAGATACGCAGTATTTT
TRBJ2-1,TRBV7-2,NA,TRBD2,CASSLGQGTSASMKQFF,TGTGCCAGCAGCTTAGGCCAGGGGACTAGCGCTTCAATGAAGCAGTTCTTC
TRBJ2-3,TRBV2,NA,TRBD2,CASSRGFGRGTDTQYF,TGTGCCAGCAGTCGAGGCTTCGGGAGGGGGACAGATACGCAGTATTTT
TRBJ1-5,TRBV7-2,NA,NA,CASSLANRPQHF,TGTGCCAGCAGCTTAGCCAATCGGCCCCAGCATTTT
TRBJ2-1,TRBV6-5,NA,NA,CASRGAGINNEQFF,TGTGCCAGCCGGGGGGCAGGGATAAACAATGAGCAGTTCTTC
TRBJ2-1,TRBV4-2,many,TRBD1,CASSQEPTGDYEQFF,TGTGCCAGCAGCCAGGAACCGACAGGGGACTATGAGCAGTTCTTC
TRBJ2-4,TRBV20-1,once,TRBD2,CSAPLAGETRAKNIQYF,TGCAGTGCCCCACTAGCGGGAGAAACAAGGGCCAAAAACATTCAGTACTTC
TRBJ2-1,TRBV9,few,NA,CASSVTARNEQFF,TGTGCCAGCAGCGTAACAGCGCGGAATGAGCAGTTCTTC
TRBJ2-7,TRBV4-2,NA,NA,CASSHPGSMYEQYF,TGTGCCAGCAGCCACCCGGGATCGATGTACGAGCAGTACTTC
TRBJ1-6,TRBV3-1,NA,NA,CASSQSRANSPLHF,TGTGCCAGCAGCCAGAGCAGGGCCAATTCACCCCTCCACTTT
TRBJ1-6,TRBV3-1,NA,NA,CASSQGARNSPPHF,TGTGCCAGCAGCCAGGGGGCGAGGAATTCACCCCCCCACTTT
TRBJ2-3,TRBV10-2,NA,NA,CASSDGTRESGDTQYF,TGCGCCAGCAGTGACGGAACTCGGGAGTCCGGGGATACGCAGTATTTT
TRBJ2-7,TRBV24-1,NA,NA,CATSDSDREYEQYF,TGTGCCACCAGTGACTCGGACAGAGAGTACGAGCAGTACTTC
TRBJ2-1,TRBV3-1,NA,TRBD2,CASSQGASGGSEQFF,TGTGCCAGCAGCCAGGGGGCTAGCGGGGGTAGTGAGCAGTTCTTC
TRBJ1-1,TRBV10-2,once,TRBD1,CASSESGRGPEAFF,TGCGCCAGCAGTGAGTCCGGCAGGGGGCCTGAAGCTTTCTTT
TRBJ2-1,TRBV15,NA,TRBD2,CATSRDLGLAGGNEQFF,TGTGCCACCAGCAGAGATCTAGGACTAGCGGGAGGCAATGAGCAGTTCTTC
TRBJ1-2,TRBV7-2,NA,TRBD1,CASSPGRTGEGGYTF,TGTGCCAGCAGCCCGGGACGGACAGGGGAGGGTGGCTACACCTTC
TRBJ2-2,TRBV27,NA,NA,CASSLDIWGGTTGELFF,TGTGCCAGCAGTCTAGATATCTGGGGAGGTACTACCGGGGAGCTGTTTTTT
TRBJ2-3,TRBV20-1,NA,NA,CSAYWSGDTQYF,TGCAGTGCTTACTGGTCTGGGGATACGCAGTATTTT
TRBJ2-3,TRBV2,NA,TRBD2,CASHITGTSESTDTQYF,TGTGCCAGCCATATCACCGGGACTAGCGAAAGCACAGATACGCAGTATTTT
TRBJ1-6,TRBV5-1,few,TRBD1,CASSLGDRGRNSPLHF,TGCGCCAGCAGCCTGGGGGACAGGGGGCGGAATTCACCCCTCCACTTT
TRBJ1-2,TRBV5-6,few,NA,CASSLVVSDFTNYGYTF,TGTGCCAGCAGCTTGGTCGTCTCTGACTTTACTAACTATGGCTACACCTTC
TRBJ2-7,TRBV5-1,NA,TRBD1,CASSSGTGSTYEQYF,TGCGCCAGCAGCTCTGGGACAGGCTCAACCTACGAGCAGTACTTC
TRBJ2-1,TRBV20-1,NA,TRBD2,CSARDWRESSYNEQFF,TGCAGTGCTAGAGATTGGCGGGAGAGCTCCTACAATGAGCAGTTCTTC
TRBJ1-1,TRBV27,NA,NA,CASSFSPPRNTEAFF,TGTGCCAGCAGTTTTTCCCCTCCCCGCAACACTGAAGCTTTCTTT
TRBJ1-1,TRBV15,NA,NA,CAAARGANTEAFF,TGTGCCGCCGCCAGGGGCGCGAACACTGAAGCTTTCTTT
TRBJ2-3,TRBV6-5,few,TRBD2,CASSYSRLAGKGGTDTQYF,TGTGCCAGCAGTTACTCGAGGCTAGCGGGGAAGGGGGGCACAGATACGCAGTATTTT
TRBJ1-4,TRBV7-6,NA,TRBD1,CASSPGAGTGHEKLFF,TGTGCCAGCAGCCCGGGAGCCGGGACAGGGCATGAAAAACTGTTTTTT
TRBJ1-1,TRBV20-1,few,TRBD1,CSARVLAGQGTEAFF,TGCAGTGCTAGAGTCCTGGCAGGACAGGGGACTGAAGCTTTCTTT
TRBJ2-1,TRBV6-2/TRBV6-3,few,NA,CASRRSGRTSGHEQFF,TGTGCCAGCAGACGGAGTGGGCGGACATCAGGCCATGAGCAGTTCTTC
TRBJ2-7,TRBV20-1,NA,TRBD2,CSAWGLAGTNEQYF,TGCAGTGCCTGGGGACTAGCGGGGACTAATGAGCAGTACTTC
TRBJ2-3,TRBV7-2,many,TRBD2,CASSIKTSGNTDTQYF,TGTGCCAGCAGCATAAAGACTAGCGGGAATACAGATACGCAGTATTTT
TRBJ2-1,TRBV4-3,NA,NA,CASSRILGGEQFF,TGCGCCAGCAGCCGAATATTGGGGGGCGAGCAGTTCTTC
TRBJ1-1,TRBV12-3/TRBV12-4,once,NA,CASSFPTTEAFF,TGTGCCAGCAGTTTTCCGACGACTGAAGCTTTCTTT
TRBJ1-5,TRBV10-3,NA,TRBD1,CAIRDRDNQPQHF,TGTGCTATCAGGGACAGGGATAATCAGCCCCAGCATTTT
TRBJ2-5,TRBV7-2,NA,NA,CASSSGRTQTQYF,TGTGCCAGCAGCTCGGGAAGGACTCAGACCCAGTACTTC
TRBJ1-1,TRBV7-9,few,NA,CASSPVGGTEAFF,TGTGCCAGCAGCCCGGTTGGTGGGACTGAAGCTTTCTTT
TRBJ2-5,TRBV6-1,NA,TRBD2,CASSPSGGPGEQYF,TGTGCCAGCAGTCCTAGCGGGGGCCCTGGAGAGCAGTACTTC
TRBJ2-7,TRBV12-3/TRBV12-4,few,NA,CASSFQDTYYEQYF,TGTGCCAGCAGTTTTCAGGACACCTACTACGAGCAGTACTTC
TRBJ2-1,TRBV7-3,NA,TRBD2,CASSPTSGTPETQFF,TGTGCCAGCAGCCCAACTAGCGGGACCCCGGAGACCCAGTTCTTC
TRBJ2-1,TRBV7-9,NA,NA,CAEGRGETQFF,TGTGCCGAGGGGAGAGGGGAGACCCAGTTCTTC
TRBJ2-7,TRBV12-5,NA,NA,CASGLGPERSILLEQYF,TGTGCTAGTGGTTTGGGGCCAGAGCGGAGCATTCTCCTGGAGCAGTACTTC
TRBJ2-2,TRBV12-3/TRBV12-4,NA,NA,CASASGGASPGTGELFF,TGTGCCAGCGCTAGTGGGGGCGCTAGCCCGGGCACCGGGGAGCTGTTTTTT
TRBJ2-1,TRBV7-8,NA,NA,CASSLEYYNEQFF,TGTGCCAGCAGCTTAGAGTACTACAATGAGCAGTTCTTC
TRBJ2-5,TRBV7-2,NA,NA,CASSSDSYQETQYF,TGTGCCAGCAGCTCGGACAGTTACCAAGAGACCCAGTACTTC
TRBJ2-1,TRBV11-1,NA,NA,CASSHAGYSEQFF,TGTGCCAGCAGTCATGCAGGTTATAGTGAGCAGTTCTTC
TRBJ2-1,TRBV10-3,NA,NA,CAISEVHRTTSNEQFF,TGTGCCATCAGTGAGGTTCACAGAACCACCAGCAATGAGCAGTTCTTC
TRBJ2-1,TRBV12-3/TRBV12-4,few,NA,CASSFVVNEQFF,TGTGCCAGCAGTTTTGTGGTGAATGAGCAGTTCTTC
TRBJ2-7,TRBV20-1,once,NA,CSANRVGYEQYF,TGCAGTGCTAACCGGGTAGGCTACGAGCAGTACTTC
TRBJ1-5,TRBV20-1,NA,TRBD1,CSASVGTGDNSNQPQHF,TGCAGTGCCTCCGTGGGGACAGGAGATAATAGCAATCAGCCCCAGCATTTT
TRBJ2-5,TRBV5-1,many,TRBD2,CASSLGGGEETQYF,TGTGCCAGCAGTCTCGGTGGGGGGGAAGAGACCCAGTACTTC
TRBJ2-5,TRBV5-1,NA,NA,CASSLSIQSRETQYF,TGCGCCAGCAGCTTGAGTATACAAAGCAGGGAGACCCAGTACTTC
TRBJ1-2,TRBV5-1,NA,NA,CASSLGPEDHGYTF,TGCGCCAGCAGCTTGGGTCCAGAGGACCATGGCTACACCTTC
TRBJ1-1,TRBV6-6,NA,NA,CASSQNPAGLLNTEAFF,TGTGCCAGCAGCCAAAACCCCGCCGGACTACTGAACACTGAAGCTTTCTTT